This T cell receptor beta chain was recovered during a study of T cells after yellow fever vaccination. In TCRdb, the 5' RACE reads were re-called with MiXCR into one record per CDR3 protein. Among about 160,000 distinct CDR3 sequences, under 7.5% were seen once, and the ten largest hold more than 2.5%. This clonotype was observed many times. Source: CD4+ T cells sorted from PBMCs, taken roughly 5 days after the first yellow fever vaccination. This receptor was obtained from a man aged 18 to 30 who received the YFV17D yellow fever vaccine.

CDR3 nucleotide sequence: TGTGCCAGCAGCTTGAATCGCGGGGGGGCTTCCAATGAGCAGTTCTTC. Protein sequence: CASSLNRGGASNEQFF. The chain couples TRBV5-4 to TRBJ2-1, with 9 bases identical to TRBD2. The CDR3 sequence is 16 residues long. Germline V gives CDR1 SGHNT, CDR2 YYREEE (reference sequence). V lost 1 base to trimming and J lost 6 bases; unmatched junction nucleotides: 8. Variable domain in full (rest from reference TRBV5-4 and TRBJ2-1): ETGVTQSPTHLIKTRGQQVTLRCSSQSGHNTVSWYQQALGQGPQFIFQYYREEENGRGNFPPRFSGLQFPNYSSELNVNALELDDSALYLCASSLNRGGASNEQFFGPGTRLTVL.